The 9 T cell receptor beta chains given below trace back to one sample, sequenced in a study of cytomegalovirus exposure and HLA in healthy donors. Primers: 60 Vbeta forward and 13 Jbeta reverse. Assay used: immunoSEQ multiplex PCR; TCRdb lists only in-frame clones, some missing. The data contain about 180,000 clones, around 76% of them singletons. Sequenced input: PBMCs. The receptors shown here come from a woman in her twenties or thirties in good health and CMV-seropositive.

This chain links TRBV7-9 with TRBJ2-6, with TRBD2 as a possible D gene (7 bases). The CDR3 sequence is 18 residues long. Germline V lookup: CDR1 SEHNR, CDR2 FQNEAQ (reference sequence). With 5 bases removed from V and 0 bases from J, the gap between germline ends came to 17 bases. DNA of the CDR3: TGTGCCAGCAGCCCGATGGGGGGGCCACCCTCTGGGGCCAACGTCCTGACTTTC. This gives the protein CASSPMGGPPSGANVLTF.

The genes are TRBV11-2 and TRBJ2-7; TRBD2 might be the D (6 bases). Trimming left V 1 base short and J 3 bases short, with 10 bases between. CDR1 SGHAT and CDR2 FQNNGV come from the germline V gene. CDR3 length: 14 amino acids. Written as DNA, the CDR3 is TGTGCCAGCAGCTTAGGTCTGGGACTCTACGAGCAGTACTTC. Protein: CASSLGLGLYEQYF.

This clone showed up just a few times. This chain joins TRBV20-1 and TRBJ2-1; no reliable D call. V was trimmed by 7 bases and J by 6 bases, leaving 7 bases between them. This CDR3 has 10 residues. Germline-derived CDR1 and CDR2 are DFQATT and SNEGSKA (reference sequence). CDR3 protein: CSVRANEQFF. The CDR3 DNA is TGCAGTGTCCGAGCCAATGAGCAGTTCTTC.

In its sample, this clone was seen a few times. The chain employs TRBV5-4 and TRBJ2-7; 8 bases align to TRBD2. The V and J ends lost 4 bases and 0 bases, in that order; junction bases with no gene match: 9. This CDR3 is built from 16 residues. Germline CDR1 and CDR2: SGHNT and YYREEE (reference sequence). The CDR3, as DNA: TGTGCCAGCAGCCCGGGGGGGGGTTTCAGCTCCTACGAGCAGTACTTC. As protein: CASSPGGGFSSYEQYF.

The CDR3 sequence: CASSERGSTDTQYF. The CDR3 bases are TGTGCCAGCAGTGAGCGGGGTAGCACAGATACGCAGTATTTT. This chain uses TRBV6-1 with TRBJ2-3, with TRBD2 as a possible D gene (6 bases). This CDR3 is built from 14 residues. V dropped 3 bases and J dropped 0 bases, with 7 bases sitting between them. The V gene's germline CDR1 is MNHNS and CDR2 SASEGT.

CDR3 sequence (DNA): TGCGCCAGCAGTGGCAGCTACGAGCAGTACTTC. Translating gives CASSGSYEQYF. The chain has TRBV10-2 and TRBJ2-7, with D uncertain. Trimming left V 4 bases short and J 3 bases short, with 4 bases between. The CDR3 sequence is 11 residues long. Germline assignment: CDR1 WSHSY and CDR2 SAAADI.

CDR3 residues: CARSYPPLIRGNQPQHF. CDR3 coding DNA: TGTGCCAGAAGCTACCCCCCCCTGATCAGGGGCAATCAGCCCCAGCATTTT. The gene calls are TRBV5-3 and TRBJ1-5; TRBD1 might be the D (5 bases). TRBV5-3 is an ORF, with its function uncertain. This CDR3 has 17 amino acids. The V end was cut by 3 bases, the J end by 2 bases, with 18 bases between.

The chain couples TRBV7-9 to TRBJ1-4, with 8 nucleotides matching TRBD1. The CDR3 spans 15 residues. The trim removed 4 bases at V and 10 bases at J, leaving 11 bases unmatched. Germline V gene data show CDR1 as SEHNR and CDR2 as FQNEAQ (reference sequence). The CDR3 DNA reads as TGTGCCAGCAGCTCGCCTTATGGACAGGGTGTAAAACTGTTTTTT. It yields the protein CASSSPYGQGVKLFF.

The J gene is TRBJ1-5, the V gene TRBV4-3, with a tentative D call TRBD1 (5 bases). CDR3 length: 15 residues. V was cut by 0 bases and J by 7 bases, with 13 bases left in between. Germline CDR1 and CDR2: LGHNA and YSLEER. For the CDR3, the DNA is TGCGCCAGCAGCCAAGATAGGTGGGGCCGACAGCCCCAGCATTTT. Translating it yields CASSQDRWGRQPQHF.